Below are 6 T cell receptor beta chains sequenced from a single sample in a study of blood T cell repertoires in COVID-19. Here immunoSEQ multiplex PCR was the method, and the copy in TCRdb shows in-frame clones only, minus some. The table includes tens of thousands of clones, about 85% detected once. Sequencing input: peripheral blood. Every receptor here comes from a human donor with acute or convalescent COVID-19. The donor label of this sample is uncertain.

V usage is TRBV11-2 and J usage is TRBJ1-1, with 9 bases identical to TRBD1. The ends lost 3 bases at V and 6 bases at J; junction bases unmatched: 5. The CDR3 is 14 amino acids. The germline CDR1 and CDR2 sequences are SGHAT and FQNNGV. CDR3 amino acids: CASSFTGGKAEAFF. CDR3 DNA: TGTGCCAGCAGCTTCACAGGGGGCAAAGCTGAAGCTTTCTTT. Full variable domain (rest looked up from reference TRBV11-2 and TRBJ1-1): EAGVAQSPRYKIIEKRQSVAFWCNPISGHATLYWYQQILGQGPKLLIQFQNNGVVDDSQLPKDRFSAERLKGVDSTLKIQPAKLEDSAVYLCASSFTGGKAEAFFGQGTRLTVV.

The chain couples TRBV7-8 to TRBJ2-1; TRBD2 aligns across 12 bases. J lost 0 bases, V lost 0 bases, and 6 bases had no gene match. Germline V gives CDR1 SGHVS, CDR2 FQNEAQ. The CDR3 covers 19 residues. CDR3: CASSLARLAGVSSYNEQFF. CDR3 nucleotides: TGTGCCAGCAGCTTAGCGAGACTAGCGGGGGTTAGCTCCTACAATGAGCAGTTCTTC.

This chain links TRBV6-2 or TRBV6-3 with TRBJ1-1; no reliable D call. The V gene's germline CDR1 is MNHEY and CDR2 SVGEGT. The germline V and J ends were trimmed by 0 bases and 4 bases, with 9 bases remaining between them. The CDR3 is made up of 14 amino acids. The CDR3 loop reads CASSYSRRLTEAFF. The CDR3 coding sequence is TGTGCCAGCAGTTACTCCAGGAGGCTCACTGAAGCTTTCTTT.

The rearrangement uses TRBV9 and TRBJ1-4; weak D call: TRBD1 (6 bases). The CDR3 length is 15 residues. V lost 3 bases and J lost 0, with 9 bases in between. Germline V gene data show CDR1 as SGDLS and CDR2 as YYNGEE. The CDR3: CASSATGSTNEKLFF. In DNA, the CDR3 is TGTGCCAGCAGCGCAACAGGGTCAACTAATGAAAAACTGTTTTTT.

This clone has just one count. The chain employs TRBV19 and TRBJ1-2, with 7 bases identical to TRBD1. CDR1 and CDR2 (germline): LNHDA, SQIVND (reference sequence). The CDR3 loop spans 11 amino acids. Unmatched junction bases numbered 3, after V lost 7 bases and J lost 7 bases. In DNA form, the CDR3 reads TGTGCCAGTAATAGGGGGCTTGGCTACACCTTC. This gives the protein CASNRGLGYTF.

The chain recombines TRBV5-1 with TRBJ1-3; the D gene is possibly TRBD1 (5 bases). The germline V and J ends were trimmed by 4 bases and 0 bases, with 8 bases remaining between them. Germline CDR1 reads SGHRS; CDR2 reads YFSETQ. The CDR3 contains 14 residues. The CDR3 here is CASSTGDSGNTIYF. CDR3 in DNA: TGCGCCAGCAGCACGGGGGACTCTGGAAACACCATATATTTT.